A single sample gave rise to the 9 T cell receptor beta chains below, sequenced in a study of shared clonotypes between healthy human individuals. Data came from immunoSEQ multiplex PCR; TCRdb stores just in-frame clones and leaves some out. The table lists roughly 1,800,000 clones, roughly 95% of them singletons. CD45RO-negative, CCR7-selected cells formed the naive CD8 fraction, which excluded terminally differentiated effector memory CD45RA+ cells. Source material: naive CD8+ T cells sorted from blood. The receptor set was obtained from a man younger than 35 in good health.

The CDR3, as DNA: TGTGCCAGCAGCTCCCCTGGCGGAAGCGGGATAGGGTCAGAGACCCAGTACTTC. This sequence encodes CASSSPGGSGIGSETQYF. The chain couples TRBV7-9 to TRBJ2-5; 7 nucleotides agree with TRBD2. Per germline, CDR1 SEHNR and CDR2 FQNEAQ (reference sequence). This CDR3 has 18 residues. V trimming: 4 bases; J trimming: 4 bases; junction bases outside the gene matches: 18.

V gene TRBV19 combines with J gene TRBJ1-1; D call uncertain. The V and J ends lost 1 base and 1 base respectively, with 7 bases between them. The germline gives CDR1 LNHDA, CDR2 SQIVND (reference sequence). CDR3 length: 14 amino acids. The CDR3 loop reads CASSIGSSNTEAFF. The CDR3 DNA is TGTGCCAGTAGTATAGGTAGCTCGAACACTGAAGCTTTCTTT.

This chain links TRBV13 with TRBJ2-7; D not resolved. The V end lost 4 bases, the J end lost 0 bases, and 13 bases lay between the germline ends. The CDR3 runs 15 residues. Germline CDR1 is PRHDT and CDR2 is FYEKMQ (reference sequence). The CDR3 reads CASSSLVMSSYEQYF. The DNA of the CDR3 is TGTGCCAGCAGCTCCTTAGTGATGAGCTCCTACGAGCAGTACTTC.

The chain recombines TRBV5-6 with TRBJ2-2, with TRBD2 matching over 9 bases. Per germline, CDR1 SGHDT and CDR2 YYEEEE. The CDR3 loop spans 16 amino acids. The trim removed 0 bases at V and 6 bases at J, leaving 6 bases unmatched. The CDR3 spells CASSLAVRGGAGELFF. The CDR3 DNA sequence: TGTGCCAGCAGCTTGGCTGTGCGGGGGGGCGCCGGGGAGCTGTTTTTT.

This chain connects TRBV29-1 to TRBJ1-2; 12 bases are shared with TRBD1. CDR3 length: 15 residues. The V gene end was trimmed by 0 bases and the J gene end by 3 bases; junction bases not matched to a gene: 2. Germline CDR1 is SQVTM and CDR2 is ANQGSEA. The CDR3 DNA is TGCAGCGTTGAAGAGGGACAGGGGGCCTACTATGGCTACACCTTC. It encodes CSVEEGQGAYYGYTF.

Regarding this clone: In the same sample, other DNA sequences code for this CDR3. V gene TRBV5-4 combines with J gene TRBJ2-7, with TRBD2 as a possible D gene (5 bases). The CDR3 is 13 amino acids. Germline lookup yields CDR1 SGHNT and CDR2 YYREEE (reference sequence). The V and J ends lost 2 bases and 3 bases respectively, with 9 bases between them. The CDR3 loop reads CASSFGLSYEQYF. The CDR3 nucleotides read TGTGCCAGCAGCTTTGGACTTAGCTACGAGCAGTACTTC.

The genes are TRBV2 and TRBJ2-2, with D possibly TRBD2 on 7 matching bases. Germline CDR1 and CDR2: SNHLY and FYNNEI. The CDR3 contains 20 residues. Trimming pared 2 bases from V and 6 bases from J, leaving 28 bases between. For the CDR3, the DNA is TGTGCCAGCAGTGAATATACGAGGGGGTCGGGAGCGGGAAGGTCCGGGGAGCTGTTTTTT. Its protein product is CASSEYTRGSGAGRSGELFF.

This chain uses TRBV6-6 with TRBJ1-1; D perhaps matches TRBD1 (6 bases). The CDR3 loop spans 15 amino acids. V was pared by 2 bases and J by 3 bases, with 13 bases between. Germline V gene sequence: CDR1 MNHNY, CDR2 SVGAGI (reference sequence). The CDR3 loop reads CASSYRAGADTEAFF. Here the CDR3 DNA reads TGTGCCAGCAGTTACCGGGCAGGGGCGGACACTGAAGCTTTCTTT.

This chain joins TRBV5-1 and TRBJ1-1; TRBD1 aligns across 9 bases. The CDR3 has 14 residues. Losses at the gene ends were 0 bases for V and 5 bases for J; bases not matched to a gene: 2. Germline assignment: CDR1 SGHRS and CDR2 YFSETQ. The CDR3, as DNA: TGCGCCAGCAGCTTGGGGGACAGGGAGACTGAAGCTTTCTTT. This codes for CASSLGDRETEAFF. The whole variable domain, filled in from reference TRBV5-1 and TRBJ1-1, reads KAGVTQTPRYLIKTRGQQVTLSCSPISGHRSVSWYQQTPGQGLQFLFEYFSETQRNKGNFPGRFSGRQFSNSRSEMNVSTLELGDSALYLCASSLGDRETEAFFGQGTRLTVV.